This T cell receptor beta chain was sequenced in a study of immune evolution from preneoplasia to lung adenocarcinoma (dated by TCRdb to about 2021). A note on the overall study: HLA loss of heterozygosity was seen in 7%, 15% and 33% of AIS, MIA and ADC lesions, and in no AAH lesions. The TCR sequencing data were obtained from about 51 patients. In total, the cohort included 50 to 65 patients with pulmonary nodules, all of whom underwent surgical resection. Immune contexture across lung adenocarcinoma precursors and invasive adenocarcinoma was profiled using immune gene expression, TCR sequencing and multiplex immunofluorescence. POLYSOLVER was used to infer Class I HLA alleles from exome data, while LOHHLA was used to detect allele-specific HLA loss. According to the study, around 100 samples were used for TCR sequencing. Resected precursor lesions (AAH, AIS, MIA) and invasive adenocarcinomas were compared with paired morphologically normal lung tissue. The immune data were integrated with whole exome sequencing and methylation data obtained from the same cohort of nodules. Sample size was determined by specimen availability and not by a prior power calculation.

The immunoSEQ hsTCRbeta Kit was used to sequence TCR beta CDR3 regions from DNA. Per the source publication's procedure: TCR sequencing data were analysed with the ImmunoSEQ Analyzer. T cell clonality was defined as 1 minus Pielou's evenness, calculated on productive rearrangements. T cell diversity was measured with the inverse Simpson index on productive templates. T cell density was defined as TCR beta template counts normalized to usable DNA, with usable DNA estimated by amplification and sequencing of housekeeping genes. TCR metrics were compared across histologic stages using two-sided Kruskal-Wallis tests. Drawn from immuneACCESS, this table holds only the in-frame rearrangements with V and J called that TCRdb kept. Clones are partly lost; checked studies trace under half to an unresolved V gene and leave the rest unexplained. Clone size and the V and J calls come from that table; the DNA yielded D and trimming. The sample table holds fewer than 12,000 clones, of which 75% to 85% were seen once. The top ten constitute less than 3.5% of the sample.

With regard to this clone: Its antigen is unknown. No clone much larger than this one lies a single base away; base qualities are absent.

The patients had resection in Japan or China between about 2013 and 2018. Two lung cancer pathologists independently confirmed the histologic diagnosis of each case on H&E slides. To enrich premalignant or tumor cells for nucleic acid extraction, macro-dissection was performed after pathologic assessment. The AllPrep DNA/RNA FFPE Kit was used to isolate DNA from FFPE tissue. General study outcomes and caveats: T cell clonality was highest in KRAS-mutant nodules compared with EGFR-mutant or double wild-type lesions. Clonality was highest in normal lung, while later-stage lesions appeared to show lower clonality but higher T cell density and diversity. Findings were based on association rather than direct causation; larger cohorts with long-term follow-up and longitudinal biopsies were deemed needed. Normal lung had the highest top T cell clone frequencies, which appeared to decline progressively from AAH through AIS, MIA and invasive adenocarcinoma. All patients were from Japan and China, so applicability to Western populations was uncertain.

V lost 2 bases and J lost 2 bases; the stretch between them is 1 base long. The CDR3 starts with the cysteine, ends with the phenylalanine, and has 13 residues. Just CDR3 DNA is preserved here, 39 bases in frame from base 1. Looking up the germline V gene yields CDR1 KGHSH and CDR2 LQKENI. This TCR derives from a person aged 65 to 85 with lung adenocarcinoma. The V and J genes are TRBV18 and TRBJ2-6, with the D gene not confidently named. The sequenced sample consisted of FFPE minimally invasive lung adenocarcinoma tissue. Sample cell subset or site, as interpreted from the label and publication: micro-invasive lung adenocarcinoma (MIA). The CDR3 region reads CASSPTGANVLTF. In nucleotides, the sequence is TGTGCCAGCTCACCAACTGGGGCCAACGTCCTGACTTTC.